These 10 T cell receptor beta chains came from one sample sequenced in a study of blood T cell repertoires in COVID-19. The protocol was immunoSEQ multiplex PCR, while the TCRdb copy is restricted to in-frame clones and leaves out a portion. The sample consists of about 320,000 clones, roughly 90% of them appearing once. The sequenced sample consisted of peripheral blood. These receptors came from a man younger than 35 who had recovered from COVID-19.

The rearrangement uses TRBV6-5 and TRBJ2-7, with D hard to call. The CDR3 covers 13 residues. Deletions cut 6 bases from V and 2 bases from J, with 11 bases between. Germline assignment: CDR1 MNHEY and CDR2 SVGAGI. The CDR3 sequence is CASSRSETYEQYF. The CDR3 nucleotides read TGTGCCAGCAGCCGCTCAGAAACCTACGAGCAGTACTTC.

CDR3 sequence (DNA): TGTGCCACCCGGGAAATGGACAGGGTCGGCGAAGCTTTCTTT. This encodes CATREMDRVGEAFF. The chain employs TRBV10-3 and TRBJ1-1, with 8 bases matching TRBD1. V lost 10 bases, J lost 8 bases, and 15 bases stayed unmatched. The CDR3 runs 14 residues. From germline, CDR1 is ENHRY and CDR2 SYGVKD.

The J gene is TRBJ1-1, the V gene TRBV7-9, with a tentative D call TRBD1 (5 bases). The V and J ends lost 1 base and 3 bases respectively, with 12 bases between them. The CDR3 extends over 15 amino acids. Germline V gene sequence: CDR1 SEHNR, CDR2 FQNEAQ (reference sequence). CDR3 amino acids: CASSLVIGADTEAFF. The CDR3, as DNA: TGTGCCAGCAGCTTAGTTATAGGGGCCGACACTGAAGCTTTCTTT.

This clone was observed once. The rearrangement uses TRBV18 and TRBJ2-5; 7 positions match TRBD1. The ends lost 5 bases at V and 2 bases at J; junction bases unmatched: 11. The germline gives CDR1 KGHSH, CDR2 LQKENI. The CDR3 runs to 16 residues. This chain's CDR3 is CASSTHLGDSQETQYF. In nucleotides, the CDR3 is TGTGCCAGCTCAACACACCTCGGGGACAGTCAAGAGACCCAGTACTTC. The whole variable domain, filled in from reference TRBV18 and TRBJ2-5, reads NAGVMQNPRHLVRRRGQEARLRCSPMKGHSHVYWYRQLPEEGLKFMVYLQKENIIDESGMPKERFSAEFPKEGPSILRIQQVVRGDSAAYFCASSTHLGDSQETQYFGPGTRLLVL.

The J gene is TRBJ2-3, the V gene TRBV7-3, with a tentative D call TRBD2 (6 bases). This CDR3 is 15 amino acids long. Germline-derived CDR1 and CDR2 are SGHTA and FQGTGA. The V end lost 5 bases, the J end lost 0 bases, and 12 bases lay between the germline ends. CDR3 coding DNA: TGTGCCAGCAGCCTGGGGGGAACTAGCACAGATACGCAGTATTTT. Its protein product is CASSLGGTSTDTQYF.

This chain links TRBV10-3 with TRBJ2-3; 10 positions match TRBD2. Trimming at V came to 5 bases and at J to 0 bases, leaving 5 bases not matched to a gene. Germline V gives CDR1 ENHRY, CDR2 SYGVKD. The CDR3 is 16 amino acids. The CDR3 coding sequence is TGTGCCATCAGTCCAGGACTAGCGGAGAGCACAGATACGCAGTATTTT. Encoded protein: CAISPGLAESTDTQYF.

The V and J genes are TRBV19 and TRBJ1-5; no clear D gene. From germline, CDR1 is LNHDA and CDR2 SQIVND (reference sequence). CDR3 length: 14 residues. V lost 3 bases and J lost 11, with 17 bases in between. The CDR3 region has the DNA TGTGCCAGTAGTATGACGCGCCTTCCGCAGGCCCAGCATTTT. Encoded protein: CASSMTRLPQAQHF.

A word on this clone: This same CDR3 is encoded by further DNA sequences in the sample. The CDR3 region has the DNA TGTGCCAGCAGCGTAGGGCAGGGTAATTCACCCCTCCACTTT. Translating gives CASSVGQGNSPLHF. The V and J genes are TRBV9 and TRBJ1-6, with D perhaps TRBD1 (5 bases). In germline, CDR1 is SGDLS, CDR2 YYNGEE. V dropped 0 bases and J dropped 6 bases, with 7 bases sitting between them. CDR3 length: 14 residues.

CDR3 nucleotide sequence: TGTGCCAGCAGCTTAGGGGTTTACAGGGGGCAGGGTGAAGCTTTCTTT. It specifies CASSLGVYRGQGEAFF. The V and J genes are TRBV7-2 and TRBJ1-1, with TRBD1 matching 9 bases. V lost 1 base, J lost 7 bases, and 10 bases stayed unmatched. The CDR3 is 16 amino acids. CDR1 and CDR2 from the germline V gene are SGHTA and FQGNSA.

The rearrangement joins TRBV25-1 to TRBJ1-2, with TRBD1 identical over 8 bases. Looked up from germline, CDR1 is MGHDK and CDR2 is SYGVNS. The CDR3 is 17 residues long. Trimming took 1 base from V and 0 from J; bases not matched to a gene: 7. The CDR3 nucleotides are TGTGCCAGCAGTGAATTGGGTACAGGGGGAACTAACTATGGCTACACCTTC. Its translation: CASSELGTGGTNYGYTF.